Listed below are T cell receptor beta chains from one sample, sequenced in a study of graft-versus-host responses after intestinal transplantation. The repertoire was sequenced with immunoSEQ multiplex PCR; TCRdb's copy has only in-frame clones and lacks some. The data show 35,000 to 40,000 clones, with 80% to 85% seen just once and around 3.2% held by the top ten. The specimen comprised PBMCs, sampled about 990 days after transplant. These receptors all stem from a human patient who received an intestinal transplant, so some T cells may come from the graft donor. Both conserved end residues are part of each CDR3. D genes are given only for firm matches. Not every row has a clone size; where given, it reads once, few, many or a size class.

v_gene	j_gene	abundance	d_gene	CDR3aa	CDR3nt
TRBV5-4	TRBJ1-1	NA	NA	CASSLLAGWNTEAFF	TGTGCCAGCAGCTTGTTGGCAGGGTGGAACACTGAAGCTTTCTTT
TRBV18	TRBJ2-4	NA	NA	CASSPATDQYF	TGTGCCAGCTCACCGGCGACAGACCAGTACTTC
TRBV19	TRBJ1-2	NA	NA	CASSISGRENYGYTF	TGTGCCAGTAGTATCTCGGGCAGGGAGAACTATGGCTACACCTTC
TRBV2	TRBJ2-1	NA	NA	CASTGPVDYHEQFF	TGTGCCAGCACGGGACCGGTGGACTATCATGAGCAGTTCTTC
TRBV7-3	TRBJ2-2	few	NA	CASSSTGELFF	TGTGCCAGCAGCTCCACCGGGGAGCTGTTTTTT
TRBV18	TRBJ2-5	NA	TRBD1	CASSPQGAPQETQYF	TGTGCCAGCTCACCCCAGGGGGCGCCCCAAGAGACCCAGTACTTC
TRBV29-1	TRBJ2-7	NA	TRBD2	CSVEEAREPYEQYF	TGCAGCGTGGAGGAGGCGCGGGAGCCTTACGAGCAGTACTTC
TRBV12-2	TRBJ1-5	NA	NA	CASRSRTFGCDQPQHF	TGTGCAAGTCGTTCTCGGACCTTCGGCTGCGATCAGCCCCAGCATTTT
TRBV15	TRBJ1-4	NA	NA	CATSREGKLFF	TGTGCCACCAGCAGAGAGGGGAAACTGTTTTTT
TRBV28	TRBJ2-5	NA	TRBD2	CASSPGGVVFYGTQYF	TGTGCCAGCAGCCCCGGGGGGGTGGTGTTTTATGGGACCCAGTACTTC
TRBV5-6	TRBJ1-2	once	TRBD1	CASSSGQGYGYTF	TGTGCCAGCAGCTCTGGACAGGGATATGGCTACACCTTC
TRBV27	TRBJ2-3	NA	NA	CASSYLGDTQYF	TGTGCCAGCAGTTACCTCGGAGATACGCAGTATTTT
TRBV28	TRBJ1-6	NA	TRBD1	CASTPRTGGSYNSPLHF	TGTGCCAGCACCCCGAGGACAGGGGGCTCCTATAATTCACCCCTCCACTTT
TRBV11-3	TRBJ2-7	once	NA	CASALGGDGTYEQYF	TGTGCCAGCGCCCTCGGTGGGGACGGGACCTACGAGCAGTACTTC
TRBV5-4	TRBJ2-1	few	TRBD2	CASSSAGIAYNEQFF	TGTGCCAGCAGCTCAGCGGGGATCGCCTACAATGAGCAGTTCTTC
TRBV11-3	TRBJ2-1	NA	NA	CASSLGATNINEQFF	TGTGCCAGCAGCTTAGGGGCCACTAATATCAATGAGCAGTTCTTC
TRBV4-2	TRBJ2-3	NA	NA	CASSGRSGADTQYF	TGTGCCAGCAGCGGACGATCAGGGGCAGATACGCAGTATTTT
TRBV19	TRBJ1-6	NA	NA	CASSMDRSSYNSPLHF	TGTGCCAGTAGTATGGACCGAAGCTCCTATAATTCACCCCTCCACTTT
TRBV16	TRBJ1-1	NA	NA	CASSQTRTVNTEAFF	TGTGCCAGCAGCCAAACCCGGACAGTGAACACTGAAGCTTTCTTT
TRBV5-6	TRBJ1-2	once	NA	CASSPGAYGYTF	TGTGCCAGCAGCCCCGGGGCTTATGGCTACACCTTC
TRBV15	TRBJ1-5	NA	NA	CATSPDPGGNQPQHF	TGTGCCACCAGCCCCGACCCAGGGGGCAATCAGCCCCAGCATTTT
TRBV4-1	TRBJ2-1	NA	TRBD1	CASSLGQGWEQFF	TGCGCCAGCAGCCTCGGACAGGGTTGGGAGCAGTTCTTC
TRBV23-1	TRBJ1-5	NA	NA	CASSQWSRGNTGRSWSDQPQHF	TGCGCCAGCAGTCAATGGTCACGGGGAAATACAGGGCGGTCTTGGTCAGATCAGCCCCAGCATTTT
TRBV5-1	TRBJ2-2	NA	NA	CASSLAPSAGELFF	TGCGCCAGCAGCTTGGCTCCGTCTGCCGGGGAGCTGTTTTTT
TRBV28	TRBJ1-1	NA	NA	CASRPVPTEAFF	TGTGCCAGCAGGCCTGTCCCCACTGAAGCTTTCTTT
TRBV4-2	TRBJ2-7	NA	TRBD2	CASSQDLASGNYEQYF	TGTGCCAGCAGCCAAGATCTCGCTAGCGGAAACTACGAGCAGTACTTC
TRBV7-9	TRBJ2-1	few	NA	CASSFTGPVPYNEQFF	TGTGCCAGCAGCTTCACGGGGCCGGTCCCTTACAATGAGCAGTTCTTC
TRBV29-1	TRBJ2-3	NA	NA	CSASGGSDTQYF	TGCAGCGCCAGTGGGGGGTCAGATACGCAGTATTTT
TRBV6-6	TRBJ1-3	NA	NA	CASSGRTVSGNTIYF	TGTGCCAGCAGTGGACGGACAGTCTCTGGAAACACCATATATTTT
TRBV28	TRBJ1-5	few	NA	CASSLLGQPQHF	TGTGCCAGCAGTTTATTAGGTCAGCCCCAGCATTTT
TRBV7-9	TRBJ2-7	NA	TRBD2	CASSLFSGGSHEQYF	TGTGCCAGCAGCTTATTTAGCGGGGGGTCCCACGAGCAGTACTTC
TRBV30	TRBJ1-6	NA	NA	CAWSLGRDNSPLHF	TGTGCCTGGAGTCTGGGCAGGGATAATTCACCCCTCCACTTT
TRBV4-1	TRBJ2-7	once	TRBD2	CASSPVPSGGNEQYF	TGCGCCAGCAGCCCGGTTCCGAGCGGGGGAAACGAGCAGTACTTC
TRBV15	TRBJ2-6	few	NA	CATSSRSSGANVLTF	TGTGCCACCAGCTCAAGGAGCTCTGGGGCCAACGTCCTGACTTTC
TRBV27	TRBJ1-1	NA	NA	CASRRGRQNTEAFF	TGTGCCAGCCGTCGTGGACGGCAGAACACTGAAGCTTTCTTT
TRBV27	TRBJ2-3	NA	NA	CASRERGLGLTDTQYF	TGTGCCAGCCGGGAGAGAGGGCTGGGCCTGACAGATACGCAGTATTTT
TRBV18	TRBJ1-5	medium-sized	TRBD1	CASSLRDSTVDQPQHF	TGTGCCAGCTCACTAAGGGACAGTACAGTAGATCAGCCCCAGCATTTT
TRBV4-1	TRBJ1-1	NA	TRBD1	CASSQDGPRGVAFF	TGCGCCAGCAGCCAAGACGGGCCCAGGGGGGTAGCTTTCTTT
TRBV13	TRBJ2-7	NA	TRBD1	CASSFGGMTGAAYEQYF	TGTGCCAGCAGCTTCGGAGGAATGACAGGGGCGGCCTACGAGCAGTACTTC
TRBV28	TRBJ1-3	NA	NA	CASSLNSLSSGNTIYF	TGTGCCAGCAGTTTAAATAGTCTGTCATCGGGAAACACCATATATTTT
TRBV5-4	TRBJ2-1	NA	NA	CASSFSIGNQANEQFF	TGTGCCAGCAGCTTCAGCATAGGAAATCAGGCCAATGAGCAGTTCTTC
TRBV6-1	TRBJ1-1	NA	NA	CASTGVRNTEAFF	TGTGCCAGCACCGGGGTCAGAAACACTGAAGCTTTCTTT
TRBV4-2	TRBJ2-7	NA	NA	CASSQEEGESFYEQYF	TGTGCCAGCAGCCAAGAGGAGGGGGAATCTTTTTACGAGCAGTACTTC
TRBV7-2	TRBJ1-4	NA	TRBD1	CASSLSGGGREKLFF	TGTGCCAGCAGCTTATCAGGGGGGGGAAGGGAAAAACTGTTTTTT
TRBV9	TRBJ2-2	NA	NA	CASSVAGQFTGELFF	TGTGCCAGCAGCGTAGCTGGGCAGTTCACCGGGGAGCTGTTTTTT
TRBV5-4	TRBJ2-1	NA	TRBD2	CASSLSGRYEQFF	TGTGCCAGCAGCTTGAGCGGGAGATATGAGCAGTTCTTC
TRBV7-3	TRBJ2-1	NA	NA	CASSLTPTVYNEQFF	TGTGCCAGCAGCTTAACCCCGACAGTCTACAATGAGCAGTTCTTC
TRBV18	TRBJ2-5	NA	TRBD1	CASSPPDRVGTQYF	TGTGCCAGCTCACCACCGGACAGGGTTGGGACCCAGTACTTC
TRBV29-1	TRBJ1-5	once	NA	CSVGGDTGNQPQHF	TGCAGCGTTGGGGGAGACACGGGCAATCAGCCCCAGCATTTT
TRBV30	TRBJ1-6	NA	NA	CAWELNVQRNSPLHF	TGTGCCTGGGAATTAAACGTTCAGCGAAATTCACCCCTCCACTTT
TRBV14	TRBJ1-3	NA	NA	CASSQGPKVEVAF	TGTGCCAGCAGCCAAGGTCCGAAAGTGGAGGTTGCATTT
TRBV6-1	TRBJ1-1	NA	NA	CASKATGTGTEAFF	TGTGCCAGCAAGGCAACAGGGACGGGGACTGAAGCTTTCTTT
TRBV10-3	TRBJ2-3	NA	TRBD2	CAIRSAAGTSGSTDTQYF	TGTGCCATCAGGAGCGCCGCCGGGACTAGCGGAAGCACAGATACGCAGTATTTT